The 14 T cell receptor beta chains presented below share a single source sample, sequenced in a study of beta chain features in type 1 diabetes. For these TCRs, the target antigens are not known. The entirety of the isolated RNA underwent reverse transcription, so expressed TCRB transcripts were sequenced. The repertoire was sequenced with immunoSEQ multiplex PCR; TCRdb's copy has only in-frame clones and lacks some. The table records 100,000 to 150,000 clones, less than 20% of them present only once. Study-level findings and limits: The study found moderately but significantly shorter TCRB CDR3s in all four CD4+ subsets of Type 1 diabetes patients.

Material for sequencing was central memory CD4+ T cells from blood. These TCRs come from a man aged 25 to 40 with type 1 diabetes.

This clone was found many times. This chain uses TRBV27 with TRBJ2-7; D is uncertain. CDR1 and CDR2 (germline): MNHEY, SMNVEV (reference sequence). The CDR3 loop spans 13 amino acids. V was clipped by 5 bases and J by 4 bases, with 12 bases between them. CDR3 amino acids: CASSPTWQYEQYF. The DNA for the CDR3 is TGTGCCAGCAGTCCCACTTGGCAGTACGAGCAGTACTTC.

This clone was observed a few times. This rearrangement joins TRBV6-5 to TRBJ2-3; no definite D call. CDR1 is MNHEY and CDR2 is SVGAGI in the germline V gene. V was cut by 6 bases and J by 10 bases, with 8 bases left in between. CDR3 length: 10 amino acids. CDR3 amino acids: CASRGPPQYF. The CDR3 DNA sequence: TGTGCCAGCAGAGGACCCCCGCAGTATTTT.

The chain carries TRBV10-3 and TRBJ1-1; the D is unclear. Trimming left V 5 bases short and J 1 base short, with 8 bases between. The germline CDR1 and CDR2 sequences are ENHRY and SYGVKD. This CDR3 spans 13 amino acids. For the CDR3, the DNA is TGTGCCATCAGTAGGGCAGGGAACACTGAAGCTTTCTTT. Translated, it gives CAISRAGNTEAFF.

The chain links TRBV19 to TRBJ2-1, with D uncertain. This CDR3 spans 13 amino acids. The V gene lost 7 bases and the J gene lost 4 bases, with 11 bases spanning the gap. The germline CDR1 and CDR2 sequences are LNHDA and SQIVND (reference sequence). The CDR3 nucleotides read TGTGCCAGTACCGAAAGCCCGTACAATGAGCAGTTCTTC. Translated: CASTESPYNEQFF.

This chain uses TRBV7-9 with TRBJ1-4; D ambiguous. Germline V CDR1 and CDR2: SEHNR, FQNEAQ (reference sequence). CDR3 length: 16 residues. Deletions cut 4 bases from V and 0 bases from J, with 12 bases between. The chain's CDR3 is CASSSPRGATNEKLFF. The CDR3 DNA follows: TGTGCCAGCAGCTCCCCTCGGGGAGCAACTAATGAAAAACTGTTTTTT.

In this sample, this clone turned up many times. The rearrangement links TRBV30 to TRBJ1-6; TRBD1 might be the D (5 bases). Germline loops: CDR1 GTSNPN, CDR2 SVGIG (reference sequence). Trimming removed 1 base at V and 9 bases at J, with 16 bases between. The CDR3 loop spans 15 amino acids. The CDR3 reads CAWSARDPGGSPLHF. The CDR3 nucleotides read TGTGCCTGGAGTGCCAGGGACCCCGGAGGTTCACCCCTCCACTTT.

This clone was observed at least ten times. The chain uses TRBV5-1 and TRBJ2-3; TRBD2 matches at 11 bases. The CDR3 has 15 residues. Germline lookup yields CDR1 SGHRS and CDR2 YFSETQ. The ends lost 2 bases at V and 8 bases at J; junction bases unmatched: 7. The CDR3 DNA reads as TGCGCCAGCAGCTTAACCGGGACTAGCGGACCTACGCAGTATTTT. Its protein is CASSLTGTSGPTQYF.

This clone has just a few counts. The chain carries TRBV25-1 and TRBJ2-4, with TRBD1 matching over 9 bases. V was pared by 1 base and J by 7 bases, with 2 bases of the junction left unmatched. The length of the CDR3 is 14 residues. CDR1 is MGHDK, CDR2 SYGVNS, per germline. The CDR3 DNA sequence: TGTGCCAGCAGTGAATGGGGGACAGGGAACATTCAGTACTTC. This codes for CASSEWGTGNIQYF.

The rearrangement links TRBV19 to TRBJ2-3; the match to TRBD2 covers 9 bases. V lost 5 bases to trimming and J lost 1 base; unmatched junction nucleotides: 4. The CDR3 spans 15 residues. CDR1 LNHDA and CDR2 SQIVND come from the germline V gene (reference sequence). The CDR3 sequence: CASSVQRGGTDTQYF. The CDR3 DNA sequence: TGTGCCAGTAGTGTACAGCGGGGGGGCACAGATACGCAGTATTTT.

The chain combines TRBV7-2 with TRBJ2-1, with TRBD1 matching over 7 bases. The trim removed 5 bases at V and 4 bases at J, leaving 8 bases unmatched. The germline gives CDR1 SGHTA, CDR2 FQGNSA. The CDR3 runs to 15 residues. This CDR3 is CASSDRDSAYNEQFF. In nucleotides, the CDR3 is TGTGCCAGCAGCGACCGGGACAGCGCTTACAATGAGCAGTTCTTC.

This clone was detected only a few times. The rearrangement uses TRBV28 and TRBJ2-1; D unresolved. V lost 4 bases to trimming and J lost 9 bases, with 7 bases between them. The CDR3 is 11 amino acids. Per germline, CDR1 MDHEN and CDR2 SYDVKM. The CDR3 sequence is CASSSFLEQFF. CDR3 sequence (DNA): TGTGCCAGCAGTTCGTTCCTTGAGCAGTTCTTC. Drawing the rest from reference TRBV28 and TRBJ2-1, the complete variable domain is DVKVTQSSRYLVKRTGEKVFLECVQDMDHENMFWYRQDPGLGLRLIYFSYDVKMKEKGDIPEGYSVSREKKERFSLILESASTNQTSMYLCASSSFLEQFFGPGTRLTVL.

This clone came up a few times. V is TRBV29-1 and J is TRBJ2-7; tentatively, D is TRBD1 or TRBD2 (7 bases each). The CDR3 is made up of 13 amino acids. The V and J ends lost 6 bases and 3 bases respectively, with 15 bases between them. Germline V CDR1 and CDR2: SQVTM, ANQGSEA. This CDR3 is CSVAGQYFYEQYF. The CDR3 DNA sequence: TGCAGCGTAGCGGGACAGTATTTCTACGAGCAGTACTTC.

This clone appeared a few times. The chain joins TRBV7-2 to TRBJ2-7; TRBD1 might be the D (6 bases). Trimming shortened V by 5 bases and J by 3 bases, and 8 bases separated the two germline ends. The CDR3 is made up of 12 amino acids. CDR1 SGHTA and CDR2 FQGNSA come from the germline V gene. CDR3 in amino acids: CASSQQGYEQYF. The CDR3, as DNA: TGTGCCAGCAGCCAACAGGGCTACGAGCAGTACTTC. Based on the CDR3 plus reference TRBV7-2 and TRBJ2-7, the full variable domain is GAGVSQSPSNKVTEKGKDVELRCDPISGHTALYWYRQSLGQGLEFLIYFQGNSAPDKSGLPSDRFSAERTGGSVSTLTIQRTQQEDSAVYLCASSQQGYEQYFGPGTRLTVT.

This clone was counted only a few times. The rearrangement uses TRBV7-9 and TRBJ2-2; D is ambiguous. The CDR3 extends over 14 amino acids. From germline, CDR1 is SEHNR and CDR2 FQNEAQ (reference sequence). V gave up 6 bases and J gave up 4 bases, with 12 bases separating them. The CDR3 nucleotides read TGTGCCAGCAGTCCTAAGACTGTCACCGGGGAGCTGTTTTTT. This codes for CASSPKTVTGELFF.